Listed here are 32 T cell receptor beta chains from one sample, sequenced in a study of cytomegalovirus exposure and HLA in healthy donors. The study ran its PCR with 60 Vbeta and 13 Jbeta primers. Method: immunoSEQ multiplex PCR; TCRdb's copy keeps in-frame clones and lacks some. The profile shows about 120,000 clones, approximately 10% of them singletons. Sequencing was performed on PBMCs. These receptors all come from a young woman in good health and CMV-seropositive.

This clone occurred a few times. The rearrangement joins TRBV5-1 to TRBJ2-1, with 13 bases that match TRBD2. The CDR3 has 16 amino acids. With 3 bases clipped from V and 3 bases from J, the junction kept 3 bases outside the gene matches. The germline V gene encodes CDR1 SGHRS and CDR2 YFSETQ. CDR3 region: CASSWGTSGVYNEQFF. The CDR3 DNA sequence: TGCGCCAGCAGCTGGGGGACTAGCGGGGTCTACAATGAGCAGTTCTTC. The variable domain in full, completed from reference TRBV5-1 and TRBJ2-1, reads KAGVTQTPRYLIKTRGQQVTLSCSPISGHRSVSWYQQTPGQGLQFLFEYFSETQRNKGNFPGRFSGRQFSNSRSEMNVSTLELGDSALYLCASSWGTSGVYNEQFFGPGTRLTVL.

The chain recombines TRBV27 with TRBJ1-1, with D possibly matching TRBD1 (5 bases). CDR3 length: 12 residues. V dropped 5 bases and J dropped 5 bases, with 9 bases sitting between them. Germline V gene sequence: CDR1 MNHEY, CDR2 SMNVEV (reference sequence). The CDR3 is CASSQGNTEAFF. The CDR3 DNA reads TGTGCCAGCAGTCAGGGTAATACTGAAGCTTTCTTT.

The chain recombines TRBV19 with TRBJ1-1; TRBD1 is a possible D gene (5 bases). V shed 7 bases and J shed 8 bases, with 17 bases lying between them. The CDR3 runs 13 residues. Per germline, CDR1 LNHDA and CDR2 SQIVND (reference sequence). Here the CDR3 reads CASTIGTQSEAFF. CDR3 bases: TGTGCCAGTACCATCGGGACTCAAAGCGAAGCTTTCTTT.

The chain is built from TRBV15 and TRBJ2-2; 14 bases are a match to TRBD2. The CDR3 sequence is 21 residues long. Unmatched junction bases numbered 20, after V lost 3 bases and J lost 8 bases. Germline V gene sequence: CDR1 LNHNV, CDR2 YYDKDF (reference sequence). The CDR3 bases are TGTGCCACCAGCAGGCGGGGACTAGCGGGAGTTTACGAGGGATCATTTGGGGAGCTGTTTTTT. Its translation is CATSRRGLAGVYEGSFGELFF.

This clone was found a few times. The V and J genes are TRBV7-9 and TRBJ2-3; TRBD1 aligns across 7 bases. Germline CDR1 reads SEHNR; CDR2 reads FQNEAQ (reference sequence). V was pared by 1 base and J by 4 bases, with 8 bases of the junction left unmatched. The CDR3 totals 16 residues. The CDR3 here is CASSLVLAGGSDTQYF. Written as DNA, the CDR3 is TGTGCCAGCAGCTTAGTTTTGGCAGGGGGTTCAGATACGCAGTATTTT.

This clone turned up a few times. The chain employs TRBV7-8 and TRBJ1-5, with 10 bases that match TRBD1. Looked up from germline, CDR1 is SGHVS and CDR2 is FQNEAQ. This CDR3 has 15 residues. Germline trimming cut 5 bases from V and 4 bases from J; bases unmatched to any gene: 5. The CDR3 DNA follows: TGTGCCAGCAGCCAGGGGGACAGGGGTAATCAGCCCCAGCATTTT. This codes for CASSQGDRGNQPQHF. Looking up the rest from reference TRBV7-8 and TRBJ1-5 gives the full variable domain: GAGVSQSPRYKVAKRGQDVALRCDPISGHVSLFWYQQALGQGPEFLTYFQNEAQLDKSGLPSDRFFAERPEGSVSTLKIQRTQQEDSAVYLCASSQGDRGNQPQHFGDGTRLSIL.

This clone showed up just a few times. The J gene is TRBJ2-1, the V gene TRBV5-8; tentative D call: TRBD2 (6 bases). V lost 5 bases and J lost 3, with 12 bases in between. This CDR3 has 14 amino acids. CDR1 and CDR2 from the germline V gene are SGHTS and YDEGEE. The CDR3 DNA reads TGTGCCAGCAGTGGGGGACTCATCTACAATGAGCAGTTCTTC. Translating gives CASSGGLIYNEQFF.

V and J are TRBV30 and TRBJ2-1; TRBD2 aligns across 8 bases. This CDR3 has 16 amino acids. Germline assignment: CDR1 GTSNPN and CDR2 SVGIG (reference sequence). V shed 0 bases, J shed 6 bases, and the junction held 10 bases outside the gene matches. The CDR3 coding sequence is TGTGCCTGGAGTGTTTGGCTAAGCGGGGGTTTCAATGAGCAGTTCTTC. As protein: CAWSVWLSGGFNEQFF.

This clone was seen a few times. The J gene is TRBJ2-2, the V gene TRBV28; tentative D call: TRBD2 (7 bases). This CDR3 is built from 14 residues. Trimming cost V 11 bases and J 5 bases, with 18 bases left between them. In germline, CDR1 is MDHEN, CDR2 SYDVKM. CDR3 DNA sequence: TGTGCCGGGGGGGGGACACTTCAAACCGGGGAGCTGTTTTTT. Amino acid sequence: CAGGGTLQTGELFF.

This clone was recorded a few times. The CDR3 region has the DNA TGTGCCAGCAGTTACTATACTAGCGGGAACCTCAATGAGCAGTTCTTC. Translating gives CASSYYTSGNLNEQFF. The rearrangement joins TRBV6-5 to TRBJ2-1; TRBD2 matches 10 bases. Trimming removed 1 base from V and 6 bases from J; junction bases left unmatched: 6. The CDR3 length is 16 residues. Germline-derived CDR1 and CDR2 are MNHEY and SVGAGI.

This clone has a handful of counts. V gene TRBV7-3 combines with J gene TRBJ2-2; no firm D call. The V and J ends lost 5 bases and 1 base respectively, with 5 bases between them. Per the germline V gene, CDR1 is SGHTA and CDR2 is FQGTGA. The CDR3 consists of 13 residues. The CDR3 loop is CASSNQNTGELFF. Here the CDR3 DNA reads TGTGCCAGCAGCAATCAGAACACCGGGGAGCTGTTTTTT. Based on the CDR3 plus reference TRBV7-3 and TRBJ2-2, the full variable domain is GAGVSQTPSNKVTEKGKYVELRCDPISGHTALYWYRQSLGQGPEFLIYFQGTGAADDSGLPNDRFFAVRPEGSVSTLKIQRTERGDSAVYLCASSNQNTGELFFGEGSRLTVL.

The chain carries TRBV5-4 and TRBJ1-3; D possibly corresponds to TRBD1 (6 bases). Per the germline V gene, CDR1 is SGHNT and CDR2 is YYREEE (reference sequence). The CDR3 runs to 14 residues. V gave up 4 bases and J gave up 2 bases, with 10 bases separating them. This chain's CDR3 is CASSRDTTGNTIYF. CDR3 nucleotides: TGTGCCAGCAGCAGGGACACAACTGGAAACACCATATATTTT. Full variable domain (remainder filled in from reference TRBV5-4 and TRBJ1-3): ETGVTQSPTHLIKTRGQQVTLRCSSQSGHNTVSWYQQALGQGPQFIFQYYREEENGRGNFPPRFSGLQFPNYSSELNVNALELDDSALYLCASSRDTTGNTIYFGEGSWLTVV.

DNA of the CDR3: TGTGCCAGCAGCTTAGCCTCCGGACTAGCGGGTACAGATACGCAGTATTTT. Translating gives CASSLASGLAGTDTQYF. The chain joins TRBV11-2 to TRBJ2-3; 11 bases agree with TRBD2. This CDR3 spans 17 amino acids. Germline trimming cut 1 base from V and 3 bases from J; bases unmatched to any gene: 6. Germline assignment: CDR1 SGHAT and CDR2 FQNNGV.

There are a few counts of this clone. The chain employs TRBV2 and TRBJ2-2, with 12 bases aligning to TRBD2. The CDR3 has 16 amino acids. Looked up from germline, CDR1 is SNHLY and CDR2 is FYNNEI. The V segment lost 6 bases and the J segment 2 bases; nucleotides outside the gene matches: 4. For the CDR3, the DNA is TGTGCCAGCAGCTGGACTAGCGGGATTAACACCGGGGAGCTGTTTTTT. Protein sequence: CASSWTSGINTGELFF.

The J gene is TRBJ2-7, the V gene TRBV5-1, with 7 bases fitting TRBD1. J gave up 1 base and V 4 bases, and 5 bases lay outside the gene matches. Germline V gene data show CDR1 as SGHRS and CDR2 as YFSETQ. The CDR3 is 14 amino acids. CDR3 sequence reads: CASSAGDSSYEQYF. The CDR3 region has the DNA TGCGCCAGCAGCGCAGGGGACAGTTCCTACGAGCAGTACTTC.

This chain links TRBV6-1 with TRBJ2-7, with D possibly matching TRBD1 (6 bases). The length of the CDR3 is 15 residues. Per the germline V gene, CDR1 is MNHNS and CDR2 is SASEGT. Trimming pared 2 bases from V and 0 bases from J, leaving 11 bases between. CDR3 bases: TGTGCCAGCAGTGAAACAGGGAAGAACTCCTACGAGCAGTACTTC. It codes for CASSETGKNSYEQYF.

The chain combines TRBV5-1 with TRBJ2-2, with a possible D match to TRBD1 (6 bases). Deletions cut 0 bases from V and 6 bases from J, with 9 bases between. This CDR3 is 14 amino acids long. In germline, CDR1 is SGHRS, CDR2 YFSETQ. The CDR3 spells CASSLATGPGELFF. The CDR3 bases are TGCGCCAGCAGCTTGGCGACAGGCCCCGGGGAGCTGTTTTTT.

This clone was picked up a small number of times. CDR3 nucleotides: TGCAGCGTTGAAATCGCCGAGGATTCGTACAATGAGCAGTTCTTC. This encodes CSVEIAEDSYNEQFF. V is TRBV29-1 and J is TRBJ2-1, with D hard to call. CDR1 SQVTM and CDR2 ANQGSEA come from the germline V gene. The CDR3 runs to 15 residues. The V gene lost 2 bases and the J gene lost 4 bases, with 15 bases spanning the gap.

In its sample, this clone was seen a few times. V gene TRBV6-1 combines with J gene TRBJ1-2, with a possible D match to TRBD1 (5 bases). This CDR3 is built from 14 residues. Trimming left V 8 bases short and J 2 bases short, with 15 bases between. Per the germline V gene, CDR1 is MNHNS and CDR2 is SASEGT. The CDR3 loop is CASHQGLKNYGYTF. Written as DNA, the CDR3 is TGTGCCAGCCATCAGGGACTGAAGAACTATGGCTACACCTTC.

This clone has just a few counts. The genes are TRBV15 and TRBJ1-1; D is uncertain. This CDR3 is built from 13 residues. Per the germline V gene, CDR1 is LNHNV and CDR2 is YYDKDF (reference sequence). V lost 6 bases and J 4 bases, leaving 12 bases between the germline ends. The CDR3 sequence is CATSSDSRTEAFF. The CDR3 bases are TGTGCCACCAGTTCGGACTCTCGCACTGAAGCTTTCTTT.

This clone has just a few counts. Germline is not matched at one junction end, which may reflect a read error. The V gene is TRBV4-2, the J gene TRBJ1-6, with a possible D match to TRBD1 (6 bases). Per germline, CDR1 LGHNA and CDR2 YNFKEQ. The CDR3 is made up of 15 amino acids. The CDR3 nucleotides read TGTGCCAGCCGCCAGGGGCTTTCCTATAATTCACCCCTCCACTTT. Amino acids: CASRQGLSYNSPLHF.

This clone is categorized as medium-sized. This CDR3 is CASRASGTYNEQFF. Written as DNA, the CDR3 is TGTGCCAGCCGAGCTAGCGGGACGTACAATGAGCAGTTCTTC. This chain uses TRBV2 with TRBJ2-1, with TRBD2 matching 9 bases. Germline CDR1 SNHLY, CDR2 FYNNEI. Trimming removed 8 bases from V and 4 bases from J; junction bases left unmatched: 6. The CDR3 has 14 amino acids.

Here the CDR3 reads CASSPQGAEAFF. The DNA of the CDR3 is TGTGCCAGCAGCCCACAGGGTGCTGAAGCTTTCTTT. The chain recombines TRBV14 with TRBJ1-1; a weak D match, TRBD1 (6 bases). Germline CDR1 is SGHDN and CDR2 is FVKESK. The CDR3 covers 12 residues. Trimming left V 4 bases short and J 6 bases short, with 9 bases between.

This clone showed up just a few times. V and J are TRBV27 and TRBJ2-7; 8 positions match TRBD1. The CDR3 runs to 13 residues. Looked up from germline, CDR1 is MNHEY and CDR2 is SMNVEV (reference sequence). The junction had 1 base not matched to a gene; V was cut back by 0 bases and J by 6 bases. CDR3 loop: CASSLSTGGEQYF. In nucleotides, the CDR3 is TGTGCCAGCAGTTTATCAACAGGGGGCGAGCAGTACTTC.

The chain couples TRBV21-1 to TRBJ1-5; the table's TRBD1 call for D was not verified on the DNA. TRBV21-1 is classified as a pseudogene. The CDR3 runs to 18 residues. DNA of the CDR3: TGTGCCAGCAGCAAAACGTTCCCGGGACAACAAGCTGATCAGCCCCAGCATTTT. It encodes CASSKTFPGQQADQPQHF.

This chain connects TRBV2 to TRBJ2-5; 14 bases map to TRBD2. This CDR3 has 15 residues. With V trimmed by 4 bases and J by 4 bases, 2 bases remained unmatched. Germline CDR1 SNHLY, CDR2 FYNNEI. The CDR3 protein is CASSGLAGGGETQYF. CDR3 nucleotide sequence: TGTGCCAGCAGTGGACTAGCGGGAGGGGGAGAGACCCAGTACTTC.

Of note for this clone: This sample includes further DNA sequences coding for the same CDR3. The chain recombines TRBV5-1 with TRBJ2-7; D not certain. The CDR3 is 11 amino acids. Germline V CDR1 and CDR2: SGHRS, YFSETQ. Deletions cut 2 bases from V and 4 bases from J, with 4 bases between. The DNA for the CDR3 is TGCGCCAGCAGCTTCCTATACGAGCAGTACTTC. Protein product: CASSFLYEQYF.

There are a few counts of this clone. The genes are TRBV19 and TRBJ1-4; 10 bases align to TRBD1. J was trimmed by 12 bases and V by 7 bases; bases with no gene match: 8. Germline CDR1 reads LNHDA; CDR2 reads SQIVND (reference sequence). The CDR3 covers 13 residues. The CDR3 region has the DNA TGTGCCAGTACCGAGGGGGACAGGGGTCAACTGTTTTTT. This encodes CASTEGDRGQLFF.

This clone was counted only a few times. This chain connects TRBV28 to TRBJ1-2; 7 bases fit TRBD1. This CDR3 region has 14 residues. Germline V gives CDR1 MDHEN, CDR2 SYDVKM. V trimming: 3 bases; J trimming: 3 bases; junction bases outside the gene matches: 4. CDR3 amino acids: CASSFLGTDYGYTF. CDR3 DNA: TGTGCCAGCAGTTTTTTAGGGACAGACTATGGCTACACCTTC.

A few counts support this clone. The chain carries TRBV11-2 and TRBJ2-7, with 8 bases that match TRBD1. Germline V gene lookup returns CDR1 SGHAT and CDR2 FQNNGV. Unmatched junction bases numbered 1, after V lost 0 bases and J lost 3 bases. The CDR3 covers 14 residues. Here the CDR3 reads CASSLDGQGYEQYF. The CDR3 DNA reads as TGTGCCAGCAGCTTAGATGGACAGGGCTACGAGCAGTACTTC.

The chain links TRBV7-9 to TRBJ2-7; 10 bases are a match to TRBD2. Germline CDR1 is SEHNR and CDR2 is FQNEAQ (reference sequence). Trimming at V came to 0 bases and at J to 5 bases, leaving 4 bases not matched to a gene. There are 15 residues in the CDR3. CDR3 in DNA: TGTGCCAGCAGCTTAGCGTCCGGGACTAGCGACGAGCAGTACTTC. Translated: CASSLASGTSDEQYF.

In regard to this clone: One end of the junction varies from germline; a read error may be responsible. Other nucleotide sequences in the sample specify the same CDR3. This chain uses TRBV2 with TRBJ1-1, with TRBD1 as a possible D gene (5 bases). Germline V gene sequence: CDR1 SNHLY, CDR2 FYNNEI. This CDR3 is 13 amino acids long. CDR3 DNA: TGTGCCAGCGGGGCAGACATGAACACTGAGGCTTTCTTT. It yields the protein CASGADMNTEAFF.